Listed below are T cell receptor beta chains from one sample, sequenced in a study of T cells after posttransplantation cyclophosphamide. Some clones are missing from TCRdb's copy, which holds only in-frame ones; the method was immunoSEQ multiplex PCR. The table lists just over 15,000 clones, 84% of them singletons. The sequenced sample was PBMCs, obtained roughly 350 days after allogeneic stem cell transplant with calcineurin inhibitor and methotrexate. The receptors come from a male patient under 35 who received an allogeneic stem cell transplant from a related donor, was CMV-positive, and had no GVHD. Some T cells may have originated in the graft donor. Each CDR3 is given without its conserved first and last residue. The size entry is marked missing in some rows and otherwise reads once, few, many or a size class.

CDR3aa: AISARGLESSYSEQF; abundance: NA; j_gene: TRBJ2-1; v_gene: TRBV10-3
CDR3aa: ASSSTGRDYGYT; abundance: NA; j_gene: TRBJ1-2; v_gene: TRBV28
CDR3aa: ASSVAFGHTGTPGVWDTDTQY; abundance: NA; j_gene: TRBJ2-3; v_gene: TRBV9
CDR3aa: ASSLSGWEQY; abundance: NA; j_gene: TRBJ2-7; v_gene: TRBV28
CDR3aa: ASRLGLAGDKEQY; abundance: once; j_gene: TRBJ2-7; v_gene: TRBV6-6
CDR3aa: ASTSLAGGYSEQF; abundance: NA; j_gene: TRBJ2-1; v_gene: TRBV2
CDR3aa: ASSQKAGTGYSEQF; abundance: once; j_gene: TRBJ2-1; v_gene: TRBV5-1
CDR3aa: ASSVGLAGGEQETQY; abundance: NA; j_gene: TRBJ2-5; v_gene: TRBV9
CDR3aa: ASSLAGTGTGEQY; abundance: NA; j_gene: TRBJ2-7; v_gene: TRBV5-1
CDR3aa: ASSPGGTGAPYEQY; abundance: once; j_gene: TRBJ2-7; v_gene: TRBV7-3
CDR3aa: ASSSPGTPYEQY; abundance: once; j_gene: TRBJ2-7; v_gene: TRBV7-3
CDR3aa: ASSLGLGQGAQKLF; abundance: once; j_gene: TRBJ1-4; v_gene: TRBV5-1
CDR3aa: ASSLAGGTPNEKLF; abundance: NA; j_gene: TRBJ1-4; v_gene: TRBV7-2
CDR3aa: ASSPEGQGYSEQF; abundance: few; j_gene: TRBJ2-1; v_gene: TRBV5-1
CDR3aa: ASTDQLGGSNEQF; abundance: once; j_gene: TRBJ2-1; v_gene: TRBV6-4
CDR3aa: ASRPVTGTSGRGAYNEQF; abundance: NA; j_gene: TRBJ2-1; v_gene: TRBV27
CDR3aa: ASSLLLAGAYEQY; abundance: NA; j_gene: TRBJ2-7; v_gene: TRBV5-6
CDR3aa: ASSMGGRSEQF; abundance: NA; j_gene: TRBJ2-1; v_gene: TRBV19
CDR3aa: ASSWTRTDTQY; abundance: once; j_gene: TRBJ2-3; v_gene: TRBV7-8
CDR3aa: ASSYTLAGAYEQY; abundance: NA; j_gene: TRBJ2-7; v_gene: TRBV6-5
CDR3aa: ASPRGIGTGIALH; abundance: NA; j_gene: TRBJ1-6; v_gene: TRBV11-2
CDR3aa: ASSLEGGTYNEQF; abundance: NA; j_gene: TRBJ2-1; v_gene: TRBV11-2
CDR3aa: ASRALEQGDTGELF; abundance: few; j_gene: TRBJ2-2; v_gene: TRBV28
CDR3aa: ASSFWTGHTGELF; abundance: few; j_gene: TRBJ2-2; v_gene: TRBV27
CDR3aa: ASSSPVLNTEAF; abundance: NA; j_gene: TRBJ1-1; v_gene: TRBV28
CDR3aa: ASSPDRVNTEAF; abundance: NA; j_gene: TRBJ1-1; v_gene: TRBV19
CDR3aa: ASSRQVSSYEQY; abundance: few; j_gene: TRBJ2-7; v_gene: TRBV5-6
CDR3aa: AGWTVYIQETQY; abundance: NA; j_gene: TRBJ2-5; v_gene: TRBV19
CDR3aa: ASMRTSYPSYEQY; abundance: NA; j_gene: TRBJ2-7; v_gene: TRBV27
CDR3aa: ASSLQGMGTEAF; abundance: NA; j_gene: TRBJ1-1; v_gene: TRBV7-3
CDR3aa: ASSLGISGRAFAGELF; abundance: NA; j_gene: TRBJ2-2; v_gene: TRBV5-4
CDR3aa: ASSDRGGQPQH; abundance: few; j_gene: TRBJ1-5; v_gene: TRBV28
CDR3aa: ASSIPGISGPYEQY; abundance: NA; j_gene: TRBJ2-7; v_gene: TRBV7-9
CDR3aa: ASMRQFGVLTEAF; abundance: NA; j_gene: TRBJ1-1; v_gene: TRBV6-5
CDR3aa: ASSLDISPLH; abundance: NA; j_gene: TRBJ1-6; v_gene: TRBV7-2
CDR3aa: ASSQERGIYNEQF; abundance: NA; j_gene: TRBJ2-1; v_gene: TRBV4-3
CDR3aa: ASSYYQTSVHYEQY; abundance: NA; j_gene: TRBJ2-7; v_gene: TRBV6-5
CDR3aa: ASSTRGSEQY; abundance: NA; j_gene: TRBJ2-7; v_gene: TRBV11-2
CDR3aa: ASRSTLAANTGELF; abundance: NA; j_gene: TRBJ2-2; v_gene: TRBV11-2
CDR3aa: ASRILATAGELF; abundance: once; j_gene: TRBJ2-2; v_gene: TRBV9
CDR3aa: ASSRQEGNDSPLH; abundance: once; j_gene: TRBJ1-6; v_gene: TRBV4-3
CDR3aa: ASTNPGRLGSEQF; abundance: NA; j_gene: TRBJ2-1; v_gene: TRBV28
CDR3aa: ASSQAGGRDEQY; abundance: NA; j_gene: TRBJ2-7; v_gene: TRBV4-1
CDR3aa: ASSFERFNTEAF; abundance: NA; j_gene: TRBJ1-1; v_gene: TRBV7-9
CDR3aa: ASSEWGGGGAF; abundance: NA; j_gene: TRBJ1-1; v_gene: TRBV2